These 27 T cell receptor beta chains share one sample of origin, sequenced in a study of breast tumors, draining lymph nodes, adjacent tissues. TCRdb recomputed calls from the multiplex PCR reads with MiXCR, one row per CDR3 protein. The sample records fewer than 300,000 distinct CDR3 sequences, about 30% being singletons. Axillary draining lymph nodes of breast cancer patients supplied the node samples. Sample: axillary lymph node tissue. These receptors all stem from a female donor with breast cancer. Some clones in this sample may be carry-over from other donors' samples.

This clonotype was counted a few times. This may come from a read error, since a much larger clone is one base off. This sequence joins TRBV9 and TRBJ2-3, with D possibly TRBD2 on 5 matching bases. Germline CDR1 SGDLS, CDR2 YYNGEE. The CDR3 extends over 14 amino acids. This CDR3 is CARSVEGTTDTQYF. CDR3 bases: TGTGCCCGCAGCGTAGAGGGCACCACAGATACGCAGTATTTT. Supplemented by reference TRBV9 and TRBJ2-3, the full variable domain reads DSGVTQTPKHLITATGQRVTLRCSPRSGDLSVYWYQQSLDQGLQFLIQYYNGEERAKGNILERFSAQQFPDLHSELNLSSLELGDSALYFCARSVEGTTDTQYFGPGTRLTVL.

The chain joins TRBV2 to TRBJ1-1; D not resolved. The CDR3 is 14 amino acids. Germline CDR1 reads SNHLY; CDR2 reads FYNNEI. V lost 8 bases and J 6 bases, leaving 19 bases between the germline ends. The CDR3 DNA reads as TGTGCCAGCGGTCTATGGATAGGGAGCCCTGAAGCTTTCTTT. Translation: CASGLWIGSPEAFF.

This clonotype was counted a few times. A much bigger clone sits one base away, suggesting this may be a read error. The rearrangement uses TRBV11-3 and TRBJ1-2; D is uncertain. This CDR3 is 14 amino acids long. V was clipped by 1 base and J by 7 bases, with 13 bases between them. Germline assignment: CDR1 SGHNT and CDR2 YENEEA. CDR3 in amino acids: CASSLAGIPGGYTF. CDR3 bases: TGTGCCAGCAGCTTAGCGGGGATTCCTGGTGGCTACACCTTC.

This clonotype was observed many times. A junction boundary mismatches the germline segment, possibly from a read error. The chain combines TRBV7-6 with TRBJ2-5; D ambiguous. The germline V gene has CDR1 SGHVS and CDR2 FNYEAQ. The CDR3 loop spans 14 amino acids. CDR3 nucleotides: TGTGCCAGCAGCTCTAACAGCCTCCAAGAGTCCCAGTACTTC. Amino acids: CASSSNSLQESQYF. The entire variable domain, with the rest obtained from reference TRBV7-6 and TRBJ2-5, is as follows: GAGVSQSPRYKVTKRGQDVALRCDPISGHVSLYWYRQALGQGPEFLTYFNYEAQQDKSGLPNDRFSAERPEGSISTLTIQRTEQRDSAMYRCASSSNSLQESQYFGPGTRLLVL.

This clonotype was counted at least ten times. This chain uses TRBV2 with TRBJ2-7; 7 bases are a match to TRBD2. There are 12 residues in the CDR3. V lost 6 bases to trimming and J lost 2 bases; unmatched junction nucleotides: 1. The V gene's germline CDR1 is SNHLY and CDR2 FYNNEI. CDR3 DNA sequence: TGTGCCAGCAGAAGCGGGGCCTACGAGCAGTACTTC. Encoded protein: CASRSGAYEQYF. Complete variable domain (other parts from reference TRBV2 and TRBJ2-7): EPEVTQTPSHQVTQMGQEVILRCVPISNHLYFYWYRQILGQKVEFLVSFYNNEISEKSEIFDDQFSVERPDGSNFTLKIRSTKLEDSAMYFCASRSGAYEQYFGPGTRLTVT.

This clonotype turned up a few times. This chain links TRBV6-2 or TRBV6-3 with TRBJ2-1; 13 positions agree with TRBD2. The CDR3 runs to 15 residues. Germline CDR1 is MNHEY and CDR2 is SVGEGT. Trimming took 6 bases from V and 12 from J; bases not matched to a gene: 11. CDR3 DNA sequence: TGTGCCAGCAGCTCAGGACTAGCGGGAGTCTCAGGGCAGTTCTTC. Translated, it gives CASSSGLAGVSGQFF.

The chain carries TRBV7-3 and TRBJ2-3; 10 bases agree with TRBD2. This CDR3 is 16 amino acids long. From germline, CDR1 is SGHTA and CDR2 FQGTGA. After removal of 2 bases from V and 3 bases from J, the junction contained 5 bases not matched to a gene. This CDR3 reads CASSLGQGLATDTQYF. In DNA form, the CDR3 reads TGTGCCAGCAGCTTAGGGCAGGGACTAGCGACAGATACGCAGTATTTT.

This chain joins TRBV19 and TRBJ2-4; weak D call: TRBD1 (5 bases). Germline assignment: CDR1 LNHDA and CDR2 SQIVND (reference sequence). Trimming shortened V by 7 bases and J by 0 bases, and 16 bases separated the two germline ends. The CDR3 spans 16 residues. The CDR3 spells CASTTPSDIAKNIQYF. CDR3 bases: TGTGCCAGTACCACGCCCTCGGACATAGCCAAAAACATTCAGTACTTC.

Only a few counts were recorded for this clonotype. This rearrangement joins TRBV6-7 to TRBJ1-2; the match to TRBD1 covers 8 bases. TRBV6-7 is an open reading frame whose function is uncertain. V shed 5 bases, J shed 8 bases, and the junction held 13 bases outside the gene matches. The CDR3 loop spans 15 amino acids. The CDR3 DNA is TGTGCCAGCAGTCAATCGACAGGGGAGGACTCGGGCTACACCTTC. This encodes CASSQSTGEDSGYTF.

This clonotype has ten or more counts. This chain connects TRBV29-1 to TRBJ2-3, with TRBD2 matching 9 bases. Germline V CDR1 and CDR2: SQVTM, ANQGSEA. The V segment lost 5 bases and the J segment 5 bases; nucleotides outside the gene matches: 5. The CDR3 is 13 amino acids. This CDR3 reads CSVCGRARDTQYF. CDR3 bases: TGCAGCGTTTGCGGGAGGGCCAGAGATACGCAGTATTTT.

CDR3 loop: CASSRQGVTIYGYTF. CDR3 DNA sequence: TGTGCCAGCAGTCGGCAGGGGGTCACTATCTATGGCTACACCTTC. The rearrangement joins TRBV28 to TRBJ1-2; 7 bases match TRBD1. Germline CDR1 is MDHEN and CDR2 is SYDVKM. The CDR3 covers 15 residues. After removal of 5 bases from V and 4 bases from J, the junction contained 10 bases not matched to a gene.

This chain uses TRBV10-3 with TRBJ1-5, with 8 nucleotides matching TRBD1. Germline lookup yields CDR1 ENHRY and CDR2 SYGVKD. CDR3 length: 15 residues. V lost 5 bases and J lost 5; bases outside the gene matches: 8. The CDR3 loop reads CAISYPGTGHQPQHF. In DNA form, the CDR3 reads TGTGCCATCAGTTACCCCGGGACAGGCCATCAGCCCCAGCATTTT.

CDR3 nucleotides: TGCAGTGCTCTGACCTTGGACCGAAGCTCCTACGAGCAGTACTTC. Amino acid sequence: CSALTLDRSSYEQYF. This chain joins TRBV20-1 and TRBJ2-7; D is undetermined. There are 15 residues in the CDR3. V dropped 5 bases and J dropped 0 bases, with 17 bases sitting between them. The germline CDR1 and CDR2 sequences are DFQATT and SNEGSKA (reference sequence).

Note on this clonotype: A read error may explain this, as a much larger clone is one base away. V usage is TRBV7-2 and J usage is TRBJ2-3, with TRBD1 identical over 8 bases. This CDR3 is 15 amino acids long. Germline values: CDR1 SGHTA, CDR2 FQGNSA. The junction had 7 bases not matched to a gene; V was cut back by 7 bases and J by 1 base. The CDR3 here is CASITRDRRTDTQYF. CDR3 sequence (DNA): TGTGCCAGCATCACCCGGGACAGGCGCACAGATACGCAGTATTTT.

Turning to this clonotype: This may be a read error, as it is one base from a much larger clone. This rearrangement joins TRBV9 to TRBJ2-1; D is uncertain. Germline V gives CDR1 SGDLS, CDR2 YYNGEE. The CDR3 totals 15 residues. The CDR3 DNA reads as TGTGCCAGCAGCGTATCTACAGAGATCTACAATGAGCCGTTCTTC. Amino acids: CASSVSTEIYNEPFF.

The rearrangement uses TRBV19 and TRBJ1-1, with D tentatively TRBD1 (6 bases). This CDR3 comprises 13 residues. V shed 7 bases and J shed 6 bases, with 15 bases lying between them. Germline lookup yields CDR1 LNHDA and CDR2 SQIVND (reference sequence). CDR3: CASNRATGSEAFF. CDR3 nucleotides: TGTGCCAGTAACAGGGCGACGGGTTCTGAAGCTTTCTTT.

This clonotype was picked up many times. The chain recombines TRBV6-1 with TRBJ1-6, with D perhaps matching TRBD1 (6 bases). CDR3 length equals 14 residues. Trimming took off 2 bases at V and 7 bases at J, with 9 bases between the two ends. In germline, CDR1 is MNHNS, CDR2 SASEGT. CDR3 loop: CASSELGANSPLHF. The CDR3 DNA is TGTGCCAGCAGTGAACTGGGGGCCAATTCACCCCTCCACTTT.

This chain links TRBV18 with TRBJ1-1, with TRBD1 as a possible D gene (5 bases). The CDR3 loop spans 14 amino acids. Trimming took 4 bases from V and 3 from J, leaving 12 bases between them. Per germline, CDR1 KGHSH and CDR2 LQKENI. DNA for the CDR3: TGTGCCAGCTCACAGGCGGGGCGGGACACTGAAGCTTTCTTT. Amino acids: CASSQAGRDTEAFF. Supplemented by reference TRBV18 and TRBJ1-1, the full variable domain reads NAGVMQNPRHLVRRRGQEARLRCSPMKGHSHVYWYRQLPEEGLKFMVYLQKENIIDESGMPKERFSAEFPKEGPSILRIQQVVRGDSAAYFCASSQAGRDTEAFFGQGTRLTVV.

This clonotype was observed a single time. The junction and the germline gene differ at one end; a read error may be behind it. The J gene is TRBJ1-5, the V gene TRBV6-6; TRBD1 matches at 8 bases. The CDR3 is 16 residues long. Germline V gives CDR1 MNHNY, CDR2 SVGAGI (reference sequence). The CDR3 spells CASSHIDRQGNRPQHF. CDR3 nucleotides: TGTGCCAGCAGTCATATCGACCGACAGGGGAATCGGCCCCAGCATTTT.

This clonotype was counted ten times or more. The V and J genes are TRBV12-3 or TRBV12-4 and TRBJ1-3; D uncertain. The CDR3 has 15 amino acids. Trimming stripped 6 bases from V and 2 bases from J, with 14 bases between. The CDR3 here is CASSPQVVAGNTIYF. The CDR3 DNA reads TGTGCCAGCAGCCCTCAAGTGGTAGCTGGAAACACCATATATTTT.

In the case of this clonotype: One base away lies a much larger clone, so this may be a sequencing read error. The chain has TRBV11-3 and TRBJ2-1, with 7 bases that match TRBD2. Unmatched junction bases numbered 9, after V lost 0 bases and J lost 1 base. Germline V gene data show CDR1 as SGHNT and CDR2 as YENEEA. The CDR3 consists of 18 residues. The CDR3 spells CASSLDGFAGRSYNEQFF. CDR3 sequence (DNA): TGTGCCAGCAGCTTAGATGGGTTCGCCGGGAGGTCCTACAATGAGCAGTTCTTC. The entire variable domain, with the rest obtained from reference TRBV11-3 and TRBJ2-1, is as follows: EAGVVQSPRYKIIEKKQPVAFWCNPISGHNTLYWYLQNLGQGPELLIRYENEEAVDDSQLPKDRFSAERLKGVDSTLKIQPAELGDSAVYLCASSLDGFAGRSYNEQFFGPGTRLTVL.

This clonotype showed up just a few times. This sequence joins TRBV20-1 and TRBJ1-1; tentative D call: TRBD1 (5 bases). The CDR3 has 17 residues. The V gene lost 0 bases and the J gene lost 4 bases, with 21 bases spanning the gap. In germline, CDR1 is DFQATT, CDR2 SNEGSKA (reference sequence). CDR3 sequence: CSARDVGRSGGVTEAFF. The CDR3 DNA sequence: TGCAGTGCTAGAGATGTGGGGCGCAGTGGCGGGGTCACTGAAGCTTTCTTT.

This clonotype was seen repeatedly, ten times or more. The rearrangement joins TRBV7-2 to TRBJ2-1; 11 nucleotides agree with TRBD2. The CDR3 consists of 18 residues. J gave up 4 bases and V 2 bases, and 10 bases lay outside the gene matches. Germline CDR1 reads SGHTA; CDR2 reads FQGNSA. The CDR3 nucleotides are TGTGCCAGCAGCTTAAGGTCTAGCGGGAGGAAAATGTACAATGAGCAGTTCTTC. Encoded protein: CASSLRSSGRKMYNEQFF.

This clonotype was seen ten or more times. V is TRBV7-2 and J is TRBJ1-5; D gene ambiguous. Deletions cut 2 bases from V and 2 bases from J, with 4 bases between. This CDR3 is built from 13 residues. CDR1 and CDR2 from the germline V gene are SGHTA and FQGNSA. CDR3 protein: CASSLSGNQPQHF. The CDR3 nucleotides are TGTGCCAGCAGCTTAAGTGGCAATCAGCCCCAGCATTTT.

On this clonotype: Possible read error: a much larger clone is one base away. The chain carries TRBV20-1 and TRBJ2-7; D is possibly TRBD2 (6 bases). This CDR3 is 13 amino acids long. In germline, CDR1 is DFQATT, CDR2 SNEGSKA (reference sequence). CDR3 residues: CSAPDQGGYAQYF. The CDR3, as DNA: TGCAGTGCTCCTGACCAGGGAGGCTACGCGCAGTACTTC.

This clonotype has at least ten counts. The chain is built from TRBV5-1 and TRBJ2-7; 11 bases match TRBD2. Germline CDR1 SGHRS, CDR2 YFSETQ. CDR3 size: 17 residues. Trimming removed 0 bases from V and 4 bases from J; junction bases left unmatched: 9. The CDR3 sequence is CASSLVASGRRTYEQYF. The DNA for the CDR3 is TGCGCCAGCAGCTTGGTTGCTAGCGGGAGGAGAACTTACGAGCAGTACTTC.

The sample holds many counts of this clonotype. The chain has TRBV6-1 and TRBJ1-2, with TRBD1 as a possible D gene (6 bases). The germline CDR1 and CDR2 sequences are MNHNS and SASEGT. This CDR3 is 13 amino acids long. V lost 3 bases to trimming and J lost 10 bases, with 15 bases between them. The CDR3 sequence is CASSERQGTDYTF. The CDR3 nucleotides read TGTGCCAGCAGTGAGAGGCAGGGGACGGACTACACCTTC.